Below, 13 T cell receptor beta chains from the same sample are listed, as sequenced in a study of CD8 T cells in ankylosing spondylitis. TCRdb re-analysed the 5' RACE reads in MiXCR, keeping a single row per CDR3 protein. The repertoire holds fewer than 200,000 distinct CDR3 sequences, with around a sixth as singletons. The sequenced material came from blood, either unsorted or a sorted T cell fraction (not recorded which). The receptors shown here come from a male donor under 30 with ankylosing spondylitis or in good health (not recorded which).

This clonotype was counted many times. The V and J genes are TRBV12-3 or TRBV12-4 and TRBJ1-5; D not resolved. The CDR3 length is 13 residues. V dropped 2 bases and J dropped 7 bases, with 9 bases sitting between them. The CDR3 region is CASSLQVHQPQHF. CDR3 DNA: TGTGCCAGCAGTTTACAGGTTCACCAGCCCCAGCATTTT.

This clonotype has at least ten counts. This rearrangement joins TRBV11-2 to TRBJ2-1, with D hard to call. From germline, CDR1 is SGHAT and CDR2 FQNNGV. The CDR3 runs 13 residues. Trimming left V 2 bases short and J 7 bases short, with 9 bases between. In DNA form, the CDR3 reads TGTGCCAGCAGCTTAACATCGAATAATGAGCAGTTCTTC. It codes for CASSLTSNNEQFF.

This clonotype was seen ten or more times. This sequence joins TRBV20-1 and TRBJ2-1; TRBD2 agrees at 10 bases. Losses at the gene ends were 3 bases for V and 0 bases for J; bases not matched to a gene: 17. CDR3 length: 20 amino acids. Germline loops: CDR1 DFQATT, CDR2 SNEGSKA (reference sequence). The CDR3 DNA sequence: TGCAGTGCTAGGGTCTTTATGGGTCTAGCGGGAGCCCTCTCCTACAATGAGCAGTTCTTC. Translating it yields CSARVFMGLAGALSYNEQFF.

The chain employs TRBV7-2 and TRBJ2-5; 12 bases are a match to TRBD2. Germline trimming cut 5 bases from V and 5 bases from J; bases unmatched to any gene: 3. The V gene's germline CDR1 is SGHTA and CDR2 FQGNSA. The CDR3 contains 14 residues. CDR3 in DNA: TGTGCCAGCAGCACGGGACTAGCGGGCGAGACCCAGTACTTC. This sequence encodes CASSTGLAGETQYF.

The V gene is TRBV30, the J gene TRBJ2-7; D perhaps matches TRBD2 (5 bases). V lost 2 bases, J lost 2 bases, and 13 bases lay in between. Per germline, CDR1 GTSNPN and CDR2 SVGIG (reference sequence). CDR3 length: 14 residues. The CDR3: CAWSSEGEAYEQYF. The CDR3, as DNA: TGTGCCTGGAGTTCCGAGGGAGAGGCCTACGAGCAGTACTTC.

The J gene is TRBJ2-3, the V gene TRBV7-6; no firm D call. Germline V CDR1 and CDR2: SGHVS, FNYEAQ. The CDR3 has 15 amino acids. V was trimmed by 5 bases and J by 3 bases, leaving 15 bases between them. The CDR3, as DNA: TGTGCCAGCAGCCCGGTGGTAGAGTCTACAGATACGCAGTATTTT. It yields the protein CASSPVVESTDTQYF.

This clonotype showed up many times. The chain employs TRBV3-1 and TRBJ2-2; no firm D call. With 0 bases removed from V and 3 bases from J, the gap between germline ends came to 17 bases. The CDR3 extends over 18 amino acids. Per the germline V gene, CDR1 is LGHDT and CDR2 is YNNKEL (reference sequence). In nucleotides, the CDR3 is TGTGCCAGCAGCCAAGAAAGGTGGGGTACGTCGGACACCGGGGAGCTGTTTTTT. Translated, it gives CASSQERWGTSDTGELFF. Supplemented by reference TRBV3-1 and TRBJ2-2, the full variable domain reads DTAVSQTPKYLVTQMGNDKSIKCEQNLGHDTMYWYKQDSKKFLKIMFSYNNKELIINETVPNRFSPKSPDKAHLNLHINSLELGDSAVYFCASSQERWGTSDTGELFFGEGSRLTVL.

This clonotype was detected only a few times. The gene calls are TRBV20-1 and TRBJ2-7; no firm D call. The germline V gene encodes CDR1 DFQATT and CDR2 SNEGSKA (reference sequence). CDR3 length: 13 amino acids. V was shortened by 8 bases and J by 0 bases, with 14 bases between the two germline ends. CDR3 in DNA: TGCAGTCCCCGAACAAGGGTCTCCTACGAGCAGTACTTC. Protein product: CSPRTRVSYEQYF.

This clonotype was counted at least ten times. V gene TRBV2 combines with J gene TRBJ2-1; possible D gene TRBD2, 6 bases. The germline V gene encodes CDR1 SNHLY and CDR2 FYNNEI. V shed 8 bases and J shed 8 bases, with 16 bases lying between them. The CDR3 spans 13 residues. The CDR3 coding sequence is TGTGCCAGCGAGGGCGGGACGCGGGATGAGCAGTTCTTC. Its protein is CASEGGTRDEQFF.

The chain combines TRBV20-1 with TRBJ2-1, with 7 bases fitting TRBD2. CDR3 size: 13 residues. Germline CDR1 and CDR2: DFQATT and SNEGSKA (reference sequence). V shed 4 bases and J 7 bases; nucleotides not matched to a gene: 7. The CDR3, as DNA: TGCAGTGCTACCCGACTAGCAAAGAATGAGCAGTTCTTC. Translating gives CSATRLAKNEQFF.

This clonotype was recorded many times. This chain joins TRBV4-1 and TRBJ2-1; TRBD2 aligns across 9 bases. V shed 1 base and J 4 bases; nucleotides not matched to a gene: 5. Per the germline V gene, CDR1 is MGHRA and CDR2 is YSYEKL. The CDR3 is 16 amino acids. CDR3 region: CASSQASGNAYNEQFF. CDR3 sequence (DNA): TGCGCCAGCAGCCAAGCTAGCGGGAACGCATACAATGAGCAGTTCTTC.

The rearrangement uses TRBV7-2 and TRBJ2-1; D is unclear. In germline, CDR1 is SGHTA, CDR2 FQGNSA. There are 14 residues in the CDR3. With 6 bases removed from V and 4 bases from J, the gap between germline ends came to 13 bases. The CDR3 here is CASRAKDVYNEQFF. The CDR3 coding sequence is TGTGCCAGCAGGGCAAAAGACGTTTACAATGAGCAGTTCTTC.

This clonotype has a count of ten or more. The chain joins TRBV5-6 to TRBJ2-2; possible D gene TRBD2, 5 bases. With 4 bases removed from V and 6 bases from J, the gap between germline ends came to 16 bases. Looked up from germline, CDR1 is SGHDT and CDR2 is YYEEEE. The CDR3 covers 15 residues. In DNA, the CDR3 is TGTGCCAGCAGCCCCGGGCTCCTGGAGGCCGGGGAGCTGTTTTTT. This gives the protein CASSPGLLEAGELFF.